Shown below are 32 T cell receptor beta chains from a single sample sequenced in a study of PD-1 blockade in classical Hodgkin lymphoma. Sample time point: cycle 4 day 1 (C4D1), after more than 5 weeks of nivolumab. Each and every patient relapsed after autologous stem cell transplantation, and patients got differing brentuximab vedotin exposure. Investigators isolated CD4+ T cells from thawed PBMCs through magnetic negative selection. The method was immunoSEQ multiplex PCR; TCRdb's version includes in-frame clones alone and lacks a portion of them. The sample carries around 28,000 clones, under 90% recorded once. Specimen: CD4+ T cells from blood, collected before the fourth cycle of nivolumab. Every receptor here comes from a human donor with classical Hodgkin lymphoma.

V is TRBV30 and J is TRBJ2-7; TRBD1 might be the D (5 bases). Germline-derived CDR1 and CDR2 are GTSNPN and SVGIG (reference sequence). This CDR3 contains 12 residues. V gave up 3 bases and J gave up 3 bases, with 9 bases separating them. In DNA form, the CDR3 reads TGTGCCTGGAGACCCAGGGTCTACGAGCAGTACTTC. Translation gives CAWRPRVYEQYF.

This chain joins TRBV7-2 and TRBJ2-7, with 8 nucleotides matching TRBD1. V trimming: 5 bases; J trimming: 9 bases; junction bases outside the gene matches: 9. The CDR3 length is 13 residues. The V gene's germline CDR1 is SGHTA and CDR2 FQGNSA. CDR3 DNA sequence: TGTGCCAGCAGCATATCCTCGACAGGGGCGCAGTACTTC. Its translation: CASSISSTGAQYF. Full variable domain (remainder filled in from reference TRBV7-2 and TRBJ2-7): GAGVSQSPSNKVTEKGKDVELRCDPISGHTALYWYRQSLGQGLEFLIYFQGNSAPDKSGLPSDRFSAERTGGSVSTLTIQRTQQEDSAVYLCASSISSTGAQYFGPGTRLTVT.

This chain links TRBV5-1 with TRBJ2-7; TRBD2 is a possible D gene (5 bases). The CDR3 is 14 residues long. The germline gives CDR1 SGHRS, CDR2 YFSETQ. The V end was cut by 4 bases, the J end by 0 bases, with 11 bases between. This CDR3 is CASSLTTSSYEQYF. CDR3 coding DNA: TGCGCCAGCAGCCTAACCACTAGCTCCTACGAGCAGTACTTC.

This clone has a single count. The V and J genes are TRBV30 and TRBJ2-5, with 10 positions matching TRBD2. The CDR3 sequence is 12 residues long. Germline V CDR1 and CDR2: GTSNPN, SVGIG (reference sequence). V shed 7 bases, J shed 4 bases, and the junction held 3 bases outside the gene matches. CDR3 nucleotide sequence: TGTGCCTATTCTAGCGGGGGAGAGACCCAGTACTTC. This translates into CAYSSGGETQYF.

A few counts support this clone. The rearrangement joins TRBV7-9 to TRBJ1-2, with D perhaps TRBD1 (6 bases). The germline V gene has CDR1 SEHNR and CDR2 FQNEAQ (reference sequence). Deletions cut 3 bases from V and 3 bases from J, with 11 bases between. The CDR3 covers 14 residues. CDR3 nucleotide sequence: TGTGCCAGCAGCTTTGGGGGGCAGGACTATGGCTACACCTTC. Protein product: CASSFGGQDYGYTF. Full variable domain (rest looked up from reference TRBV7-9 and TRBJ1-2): DTGVSQNPRHKITKRGQNVTFRCDPISEHNRLYWYRQTLGQGPEFLTYFQNEAQLEKSRLLSDRFSAERPKGSFSTLEIQRTEQGDSAMYLCASSFGGQDYGYTFGSGTRLTVV.

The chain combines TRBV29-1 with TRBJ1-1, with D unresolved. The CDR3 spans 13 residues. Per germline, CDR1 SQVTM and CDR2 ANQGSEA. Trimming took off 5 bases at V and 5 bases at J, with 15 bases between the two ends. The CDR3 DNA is TGCAGCGTTTTGAGAGGGCTCGATACTGAAGCTTTCTTT. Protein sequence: CSVLRGLDTEAFF. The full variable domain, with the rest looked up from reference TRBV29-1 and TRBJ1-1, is SAVISQKPSRDICQRGTSLTIQCQVDSQVTMMFWYRQQPGQSLTLIATANQGSEATYESGFVIDKFPISRPNLTFSTLTVSNMSPEDSSIYLCSVLRGLDTEAFFGQGTRLTVV.

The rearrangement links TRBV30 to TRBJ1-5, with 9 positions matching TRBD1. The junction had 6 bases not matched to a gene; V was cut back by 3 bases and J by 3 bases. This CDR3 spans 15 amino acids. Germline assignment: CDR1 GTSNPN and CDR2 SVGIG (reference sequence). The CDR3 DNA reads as TGTGCCTGGAGCGGGACAGGGACTTTCAATCAGCCCCAGCATTTT. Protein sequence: CAWSGTGTFNQPQHF.

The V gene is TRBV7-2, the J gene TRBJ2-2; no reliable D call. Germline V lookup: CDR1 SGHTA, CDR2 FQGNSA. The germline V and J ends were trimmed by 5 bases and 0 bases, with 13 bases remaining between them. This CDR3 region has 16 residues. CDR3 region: CASSLNSAPNTGELFF. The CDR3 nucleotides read TGTGCCAGCAGCCTAAACAGCGCCCCGAACACCGGGGAGCTGTTTTTT.

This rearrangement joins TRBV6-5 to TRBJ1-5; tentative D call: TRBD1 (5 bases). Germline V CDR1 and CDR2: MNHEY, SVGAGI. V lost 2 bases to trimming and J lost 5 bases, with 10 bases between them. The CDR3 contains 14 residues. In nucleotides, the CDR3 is TGTGCCAGCAGTTACGCGTCAGGGTATCAGCCCCAGCATTTT. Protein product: CASSYASGYQPQHF.

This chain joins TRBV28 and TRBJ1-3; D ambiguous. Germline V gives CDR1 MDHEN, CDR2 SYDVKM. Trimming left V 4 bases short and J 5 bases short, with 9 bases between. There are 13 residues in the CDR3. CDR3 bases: TGTGCCAGCAGTTCGGACGGACGAAACACCATATATTTT. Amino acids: CASSSDGRNTIYF.

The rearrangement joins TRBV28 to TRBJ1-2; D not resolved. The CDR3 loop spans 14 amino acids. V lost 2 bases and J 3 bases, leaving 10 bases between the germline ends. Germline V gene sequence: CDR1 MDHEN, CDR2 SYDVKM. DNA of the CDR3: TGTGCCAGCAGTTTAATCTTTGGGGACTATGGCTACACCTTC. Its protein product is CASSLIFGDYGYTF.

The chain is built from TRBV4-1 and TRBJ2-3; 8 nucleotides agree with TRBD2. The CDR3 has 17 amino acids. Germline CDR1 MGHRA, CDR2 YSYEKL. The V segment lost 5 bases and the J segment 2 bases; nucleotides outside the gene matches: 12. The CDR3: CASSGGKAGAHTDTQYF. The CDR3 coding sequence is TGCGCCAGCAGCGGGGGGAAAGCGGGGGCGCACACAGATACGCAGTATTTT.

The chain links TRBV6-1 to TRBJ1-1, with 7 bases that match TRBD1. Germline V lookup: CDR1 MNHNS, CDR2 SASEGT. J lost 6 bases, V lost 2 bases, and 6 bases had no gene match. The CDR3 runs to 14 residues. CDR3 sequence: CASSETNQGAEAFF. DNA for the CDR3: TGTGCCAGCAGTGAAACTAATCAGGGGGCTGAAGCTTTCTTT.

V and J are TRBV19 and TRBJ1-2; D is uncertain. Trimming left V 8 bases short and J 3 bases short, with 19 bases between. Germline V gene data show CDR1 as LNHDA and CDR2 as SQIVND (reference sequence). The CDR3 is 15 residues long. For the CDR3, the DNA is TGTGCCAGTCGGCAGGCGGATGGATATCACTATGGCTACACCTTC. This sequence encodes CASRQADGYHYGYTF.

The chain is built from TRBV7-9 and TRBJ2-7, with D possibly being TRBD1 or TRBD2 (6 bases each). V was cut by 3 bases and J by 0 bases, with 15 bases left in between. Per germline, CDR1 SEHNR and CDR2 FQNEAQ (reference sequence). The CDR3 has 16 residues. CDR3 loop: CASSFAGGRSSYEQYF. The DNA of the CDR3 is TGTGCCAGCAGCTTTGCCGGGGGCAGGAGCTCCTACGAGCAGTACTTC.

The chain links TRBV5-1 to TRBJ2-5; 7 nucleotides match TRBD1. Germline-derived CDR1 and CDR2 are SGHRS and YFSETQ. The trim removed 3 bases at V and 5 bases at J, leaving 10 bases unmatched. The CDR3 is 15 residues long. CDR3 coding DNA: TGCGCCAGCAGCTCCGACGGGCAGGGGGTGGAGACCCAGTACTTC. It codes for CASSSDGQGVETQYF.

The CDR3: CASSAPGTGREQYF. The CDR3 DNA is TGTGCCAGCAGTGCACCCGGGACAGGACGAGAGCAGTACTTC. The chain links TRBV6-1 to TRBJ2-7; 8 bases fit TRBD1. Germline values: CDR1 MNHNS, CDR2 SASEGT. This CDR3 comprises 14 residues. V trimming: 4 bases; J trimming: 7 bases; junction bases outside the gene matches: 9.

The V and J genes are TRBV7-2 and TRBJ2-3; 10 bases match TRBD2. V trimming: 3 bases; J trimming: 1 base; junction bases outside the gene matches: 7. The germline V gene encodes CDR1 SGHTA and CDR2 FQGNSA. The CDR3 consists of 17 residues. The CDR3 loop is CASSFGPSGGGTDTQYF. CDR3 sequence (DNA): TGTGCCAGCAGCTTTGGGCCTAGCGGGGGTGGCACAGATACGCAGTATTTT.

This CDR3 reads CASSREGETQYF. The DNA of the CDR3 is TGCGCCAGCAGCAGGGAAGGGGAGACCCAGTACTTC. The chain uses TRBV5-1 and TRBJ2-5, with D hard to call. The CDR3 runs to 12 residues. Germline V CDR1 and CDR2: SGHRS, YFSETQ. Trimming pared 4 bases from V and 5 bases from J, leaving 9 bases between.

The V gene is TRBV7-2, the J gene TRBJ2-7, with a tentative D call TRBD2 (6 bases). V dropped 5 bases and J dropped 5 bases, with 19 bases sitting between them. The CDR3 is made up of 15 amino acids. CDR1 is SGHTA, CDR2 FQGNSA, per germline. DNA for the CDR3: TGTGCCAGCAGCGGCGGTTCTAGCGCCCGTCACGAGCAGTACTTC. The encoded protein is CASSGGSSARHEQYF.

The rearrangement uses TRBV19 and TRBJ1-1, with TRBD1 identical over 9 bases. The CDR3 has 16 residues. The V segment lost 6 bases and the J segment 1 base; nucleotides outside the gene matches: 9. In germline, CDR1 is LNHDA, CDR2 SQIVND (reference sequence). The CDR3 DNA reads TGTGCCAGTAGGAGAAGACAGGGGGGGGAGAACACTGAAGCTTTCTTT. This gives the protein CASRRRQGGENTEAFF.

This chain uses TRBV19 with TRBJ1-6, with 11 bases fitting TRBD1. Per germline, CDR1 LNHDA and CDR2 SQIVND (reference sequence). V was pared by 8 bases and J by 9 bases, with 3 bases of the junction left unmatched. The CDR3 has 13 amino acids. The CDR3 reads CASSDRGRSPLHF. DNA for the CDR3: TGTGCCAGTTCGGACAGGGGGCGTTCACCCCTCCACTTT.

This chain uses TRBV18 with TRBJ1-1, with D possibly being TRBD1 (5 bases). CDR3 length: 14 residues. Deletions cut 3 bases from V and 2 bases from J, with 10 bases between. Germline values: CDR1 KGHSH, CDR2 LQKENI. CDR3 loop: CASSPSGRNTEAFF. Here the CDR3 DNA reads TGTGCCAGCTCACCTTCAGGGAGAAACACTGAAGCTTTCTTT. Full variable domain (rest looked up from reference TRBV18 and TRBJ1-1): NAGVMQNPRHLVRRRGQEARLRCSPMKGHSHVYWYRQLPEEGLKFMVYLQKENIIDESGMPKERFSAEFPKEGPSILRIQQVVRGDSAAYFCASSPSGRNTEAFFGQGTRLTVV.

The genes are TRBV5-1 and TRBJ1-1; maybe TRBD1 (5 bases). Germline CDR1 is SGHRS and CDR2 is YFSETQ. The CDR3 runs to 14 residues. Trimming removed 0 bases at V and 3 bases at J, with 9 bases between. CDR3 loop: CASSLGGHHTEAFF. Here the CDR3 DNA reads TGCGCCAGCAGCTTGGGCGGACACCACACTGAAGCTTTCTTT. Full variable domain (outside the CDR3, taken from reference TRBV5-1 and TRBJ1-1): KAGVTQTPRYLIKTRGQQVTLSCSPISGHRSVSWYQQTPGQGLQFLFEYFSETQRNKGNFPGRFSGRQFSNSRSEMNVSTLELGDSALYLCASSLGGHHTEAFFGQGTRLTVV.

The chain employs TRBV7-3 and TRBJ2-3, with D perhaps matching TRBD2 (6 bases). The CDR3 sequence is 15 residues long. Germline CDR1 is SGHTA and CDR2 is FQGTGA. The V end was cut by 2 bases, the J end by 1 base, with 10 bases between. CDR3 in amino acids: CASSLDGRGTDTQYF. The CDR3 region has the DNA TGTGCCAGCAGCTTAGACGGGAGAGGCACAGATACGCAGTATTTT. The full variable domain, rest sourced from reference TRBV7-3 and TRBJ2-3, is GAGVSQTPSNKVTEKGKYVELRCDPISGHTALYWYRQSLGQGPEFLIYFQGTGAADDSGLPNDRFFAVRPEGSVSTLKIQRTERGDSAVYLCASSLDGRGTDTQYFGPGTRLTVL.

CDR3 residues: CASFGGRRPLLYGYTF. CDR3 nucleotides: TGTGCCAGCTTTGGGGGACGACGGCCCCTCCTCTATGGCTACACCTTC. The chain combines TRBV5-6 with TRBJ1-2; maybe TRBD1 (5 bases). Deletions cut 7 bases from V and 4 bases from J, with 23 bases between. Germline CDR1 SGHDT, CDR2 YYEEEE. The CDR3 loop spans 16 amino acids.

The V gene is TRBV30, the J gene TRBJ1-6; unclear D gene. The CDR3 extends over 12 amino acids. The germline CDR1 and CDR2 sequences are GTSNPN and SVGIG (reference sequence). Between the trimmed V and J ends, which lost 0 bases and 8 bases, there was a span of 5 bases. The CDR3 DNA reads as TGTGCCTGGAGTGTTACCGATTCACCCCTCCACTTT. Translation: CAWSVTDSPLHF.

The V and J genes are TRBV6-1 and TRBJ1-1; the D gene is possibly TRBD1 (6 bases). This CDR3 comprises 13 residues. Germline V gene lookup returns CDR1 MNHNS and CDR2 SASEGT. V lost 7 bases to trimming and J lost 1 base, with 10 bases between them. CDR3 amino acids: CASTLTGNTEAFF. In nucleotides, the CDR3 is TGTGCCAGCACTCTGACAGGGAACACTGAAGCTTTCTTT.

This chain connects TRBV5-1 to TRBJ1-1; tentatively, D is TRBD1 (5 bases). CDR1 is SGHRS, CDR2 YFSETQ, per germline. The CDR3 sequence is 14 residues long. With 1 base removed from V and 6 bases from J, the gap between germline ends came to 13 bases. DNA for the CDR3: TGCGCCAGCAGCTTGTATGAGGGGCCAGCTGAAGCTTTCTTT. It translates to CASSLYEGPAEAFF.

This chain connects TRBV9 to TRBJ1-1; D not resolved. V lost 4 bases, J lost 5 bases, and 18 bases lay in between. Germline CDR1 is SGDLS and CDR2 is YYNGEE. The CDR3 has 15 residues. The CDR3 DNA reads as TGTGCCAGCAGCTCCCACCCCGGCGACAAGACTGAAGCTTTCTTT. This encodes CASSSHPGDKTEAFF.

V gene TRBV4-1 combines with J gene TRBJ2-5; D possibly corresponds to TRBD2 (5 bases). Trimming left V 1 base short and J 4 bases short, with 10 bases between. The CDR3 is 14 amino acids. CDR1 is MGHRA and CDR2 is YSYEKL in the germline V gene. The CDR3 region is CASSQGGLAETQYF. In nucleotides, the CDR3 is TGCGCCAGCAGCCAAGGAGGGTTGGCAGAGACCCAGTACTTC.

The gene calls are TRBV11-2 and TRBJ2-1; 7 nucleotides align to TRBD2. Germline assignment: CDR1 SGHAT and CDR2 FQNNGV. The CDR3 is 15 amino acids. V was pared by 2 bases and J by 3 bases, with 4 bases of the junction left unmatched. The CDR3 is CASSLRGVVYNEQFF. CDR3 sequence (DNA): TGTGCCAGCAGCTTACGGGGGGTGGTCTACAATGAGCAGTTCTTC.